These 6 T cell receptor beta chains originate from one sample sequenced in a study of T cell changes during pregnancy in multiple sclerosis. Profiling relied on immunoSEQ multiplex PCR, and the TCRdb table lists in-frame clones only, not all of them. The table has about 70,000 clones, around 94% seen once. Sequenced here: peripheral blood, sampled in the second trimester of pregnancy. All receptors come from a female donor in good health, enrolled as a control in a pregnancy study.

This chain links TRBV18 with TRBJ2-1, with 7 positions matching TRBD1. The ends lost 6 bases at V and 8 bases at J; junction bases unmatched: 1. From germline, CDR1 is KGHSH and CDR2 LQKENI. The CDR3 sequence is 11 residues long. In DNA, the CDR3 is TGTGCCAGCTCCCAGGGGGATGAGCAGTTCTTC. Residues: CASSQGDEQFF.

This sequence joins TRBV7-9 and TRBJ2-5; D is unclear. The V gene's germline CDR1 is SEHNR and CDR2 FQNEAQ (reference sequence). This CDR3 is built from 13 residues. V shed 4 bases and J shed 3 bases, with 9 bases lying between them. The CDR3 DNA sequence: TGTGCCAGCAGCTCAGGTCTGGAAGAGACCCAGTACTTC. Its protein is CASSSGLEETQYF.

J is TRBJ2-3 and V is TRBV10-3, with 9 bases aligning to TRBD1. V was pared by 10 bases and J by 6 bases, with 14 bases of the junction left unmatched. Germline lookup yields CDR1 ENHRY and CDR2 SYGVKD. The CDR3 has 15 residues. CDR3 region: CATLGDRVLYDTQYF. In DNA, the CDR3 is TGTGCCACCCTGGGGGACAGGGTTTTGTACGATACGCAGTATTTT.

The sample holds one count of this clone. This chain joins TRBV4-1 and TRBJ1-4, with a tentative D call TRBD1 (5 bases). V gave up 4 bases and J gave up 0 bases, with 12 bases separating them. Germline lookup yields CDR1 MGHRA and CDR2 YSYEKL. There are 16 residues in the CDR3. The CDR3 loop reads CASSPGQGATNEKLFF. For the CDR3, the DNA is TGCGCCAGCAGCCCCGGCCAGGGCGCAACTAATGAAAAACTGTTTTTT.

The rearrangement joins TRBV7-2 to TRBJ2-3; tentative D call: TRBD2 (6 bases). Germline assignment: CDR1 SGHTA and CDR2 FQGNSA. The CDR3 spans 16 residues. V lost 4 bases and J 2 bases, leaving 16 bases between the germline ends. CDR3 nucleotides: TGTGCCAGCAGCTCGGCCCTCGGGAGAACCACAGATACGCAGTATTTT. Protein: CASSSALGRTTDTQYF. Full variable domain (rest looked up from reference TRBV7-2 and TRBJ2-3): GAGVSQSPSNKVTEKGKDVELRCDPISGHTALYWYRQSLGQGLEFLIYFQGNSAPDKSGLPSDRFSAERTGGSVSTLTIQRTQQEDSAVYLCASSSALGRTTDTQYFGPGTRLTVL.

The CDR3 DNA follows: TGTGCCAGCAGCTTTCCGAGACAGGGGTCAGAGACCCAGTACTTC. Its protein is CASSFPRQGSETQYF. V is TRBV5-6 and J is TRBJ2-5; 8 nucleotides align to TRBD1. After removal of 2 bases from V and 4 bases from J, the junction contained 7 bases not matched to a gene. Germline V gene data show CDR1 as SGHDT and CDR2 as YYEEEE. The CDR3 length is 15 residues.